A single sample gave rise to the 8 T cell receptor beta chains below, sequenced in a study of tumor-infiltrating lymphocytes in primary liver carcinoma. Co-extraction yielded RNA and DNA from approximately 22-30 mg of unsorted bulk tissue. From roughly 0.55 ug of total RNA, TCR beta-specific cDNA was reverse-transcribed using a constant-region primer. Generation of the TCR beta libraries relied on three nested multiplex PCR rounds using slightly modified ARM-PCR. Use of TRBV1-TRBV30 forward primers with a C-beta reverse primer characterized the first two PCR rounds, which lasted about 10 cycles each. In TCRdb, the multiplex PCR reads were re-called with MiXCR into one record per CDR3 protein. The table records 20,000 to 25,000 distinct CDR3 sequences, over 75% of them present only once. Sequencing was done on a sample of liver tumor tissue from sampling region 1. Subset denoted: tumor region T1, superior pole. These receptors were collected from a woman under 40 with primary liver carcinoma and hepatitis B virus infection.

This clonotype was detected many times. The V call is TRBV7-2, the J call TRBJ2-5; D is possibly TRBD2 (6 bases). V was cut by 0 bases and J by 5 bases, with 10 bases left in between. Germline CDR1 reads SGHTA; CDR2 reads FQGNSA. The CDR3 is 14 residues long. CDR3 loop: CASSLAGRSETQYF. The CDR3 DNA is TGTGCCAGCAGCTTAGCGGGGAGGTCTGAGACCCAGTACTTC.

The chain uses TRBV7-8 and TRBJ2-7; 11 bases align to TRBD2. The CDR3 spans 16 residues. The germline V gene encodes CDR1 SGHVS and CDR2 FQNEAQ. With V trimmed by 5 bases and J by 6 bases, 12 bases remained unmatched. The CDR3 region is CASSPLLAGEDLEQYF. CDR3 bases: TGTGCCAGCAGCCCATTACTAGCGGGAGAGGACCTCGAGCAGTACTTC. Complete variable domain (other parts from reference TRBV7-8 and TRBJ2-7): GAGVSQSPRYKVAKRGQDVALRCDPISGHVSLFWYQQALGQGPEFLTYFQNEAQLDKSGLPSDRFFAERPEGSVSTLKIQRTQQEDSAVYLCASSPLLAGEDLEQYFGPGTRLTVT.

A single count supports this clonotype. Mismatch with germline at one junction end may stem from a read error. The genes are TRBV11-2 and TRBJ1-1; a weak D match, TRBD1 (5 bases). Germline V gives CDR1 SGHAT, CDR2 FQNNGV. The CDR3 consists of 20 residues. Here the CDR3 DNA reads TGTGCCAGCAGCGCTCGGGATATGGGGCGCAAGAGGTGGAGTAACATTGAAGCTTCCTTT. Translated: CASSARDMGRKRWSNIEASF. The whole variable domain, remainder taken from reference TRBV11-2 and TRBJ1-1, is EAGVAQSPRYKIIEKRQSVAFWCNPISGHATLYWYQQILGQGPKLLIQFQNNGVVDDSQLPKDRFSAERLKGVDSTLKIQPAKLEDSAVYLCASSARDMGRKRWSNIEASFGQGTRLTVV.

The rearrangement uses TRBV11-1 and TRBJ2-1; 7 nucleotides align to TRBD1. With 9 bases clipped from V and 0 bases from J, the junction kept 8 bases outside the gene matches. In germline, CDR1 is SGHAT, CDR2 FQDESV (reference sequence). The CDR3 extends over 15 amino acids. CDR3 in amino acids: CARSRGQTSYNEQFF. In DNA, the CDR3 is TGTGCCAGAAGCCGGGGACAGACCTCCTACAATGAGCAGTTCTTC.

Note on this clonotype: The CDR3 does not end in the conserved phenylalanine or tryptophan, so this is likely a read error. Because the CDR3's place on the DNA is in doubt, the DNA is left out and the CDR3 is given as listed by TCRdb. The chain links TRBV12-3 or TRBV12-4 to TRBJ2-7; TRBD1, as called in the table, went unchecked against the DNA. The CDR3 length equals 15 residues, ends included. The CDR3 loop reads CASSFRGQGNHEHYL.

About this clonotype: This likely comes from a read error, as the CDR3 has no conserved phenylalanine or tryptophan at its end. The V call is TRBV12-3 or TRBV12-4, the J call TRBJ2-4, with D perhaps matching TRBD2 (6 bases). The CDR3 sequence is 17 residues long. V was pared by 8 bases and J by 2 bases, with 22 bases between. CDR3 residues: CASSISGRGLTKNIQYL. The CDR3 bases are TGTGCCAGCTCGATCTCCGGGCGGGGCCTAACCAAAAACATTCAGTACCTC.

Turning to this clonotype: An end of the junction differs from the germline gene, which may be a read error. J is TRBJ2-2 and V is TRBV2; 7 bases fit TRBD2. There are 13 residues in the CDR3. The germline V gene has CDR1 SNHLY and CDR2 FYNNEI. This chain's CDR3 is CTSSEGGAGELFF. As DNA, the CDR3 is TGTACCAGCAGTGAGGGAGGGGCCGGGGAGCTGTTTTTT.

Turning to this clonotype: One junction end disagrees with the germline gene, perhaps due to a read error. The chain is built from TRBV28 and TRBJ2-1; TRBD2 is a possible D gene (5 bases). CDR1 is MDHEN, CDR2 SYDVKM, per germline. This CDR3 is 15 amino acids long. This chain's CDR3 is CASGSLGSRRNEQFF. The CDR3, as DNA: TGTGCCAGCGGTTCCCTGGGGAGCAGGAGGAATGAGCAGTTCTTT.